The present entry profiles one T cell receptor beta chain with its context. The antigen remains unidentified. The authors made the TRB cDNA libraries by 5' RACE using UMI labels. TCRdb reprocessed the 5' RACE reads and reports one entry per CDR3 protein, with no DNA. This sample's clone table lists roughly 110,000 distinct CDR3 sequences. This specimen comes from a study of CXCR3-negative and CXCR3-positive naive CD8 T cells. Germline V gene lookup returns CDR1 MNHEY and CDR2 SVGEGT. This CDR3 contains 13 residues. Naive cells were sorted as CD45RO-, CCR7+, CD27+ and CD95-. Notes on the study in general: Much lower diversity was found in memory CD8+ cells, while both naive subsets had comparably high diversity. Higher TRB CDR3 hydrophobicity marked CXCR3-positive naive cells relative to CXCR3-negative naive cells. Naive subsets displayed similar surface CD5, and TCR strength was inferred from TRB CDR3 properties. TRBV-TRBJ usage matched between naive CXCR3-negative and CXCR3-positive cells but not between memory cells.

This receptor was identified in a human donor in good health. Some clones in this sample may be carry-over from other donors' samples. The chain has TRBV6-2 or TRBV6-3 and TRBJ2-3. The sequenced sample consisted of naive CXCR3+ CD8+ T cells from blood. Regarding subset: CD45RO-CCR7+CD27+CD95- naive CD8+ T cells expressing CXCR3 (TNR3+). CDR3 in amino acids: CATIKLLEDTQYF.